The clone carrying this T cell receptor (beta chain) was picked up one time. As yet, its antigen is unknown. These data originate in a study of T cell repertoires in cytomegalovirus infection. For the study at large: Recently identified HLA-C-restricted CMV epitopes were used, and well-studied HLA-B-restricted CMV epitopes were used as well. A matching HLA type, together with CMV infection, was signaled by public TCR beta signatures.

V shed 2 bases and J 4 bases; nucleotides not matched to a gene: 8. The CDR3 length is 16 residues. From germline, CDR1 is SGHVT and CDR2 SQSDAQ. TCRdb used MiXCR to reprocess the reads, holding one entry per CDR3 protein. The data hold under 850,000 distinct CDR3 sequences, with about 33% observed a single time. Findings and caveats of the study: Carriage of CMV together with the relevant HLA was identifiable through cumulative public TCR beta family frequency. The response measured ex vivo was dominated by TCR beta clonotypes (HLA-C-restricted and CMV-specific).

This TCR derives from a human donor in good health (CMV status not recorded). Some clones in this sample may be carry-over from other donors' samples. The source material was cultured PBMCs, sampled from culture after CMV antigen stimulation. The chain uses TRBV7-4 and TRBJ2-1; 7 bases are shared with TRBD1. The CDR3 is CASSLSTPGQYNEQFF. The DNA of the CDR3 is TGTGCCAGCAGCTTATCTACGCCGGGACAGTACAATGAGCAGTTCTTC. The full variable domain, its missing parts supplied by reference TRBV7-4 and TRBJ2-1, is GAGVSQSPRYKVAKRGRDVALRCDSISGHVTLYWYRQTLGQGSEVLTYSQSDAQRDKSGRPSGRFSAERPERSVSTLKIQRTEQGDSAVYLCASSLSTPGQYNEQFFGPGTRLTVL.